This entry features one T cell receptor beta chain sequence. Its cognate antigen is unknown. The source of the sample is a study of cytomegalovirus exposure and HLA in healthy donors. Whole-study findings and limits: Most TCR sequences showed up rarely, but some public TCRs showed up in many donors. Altogether, 164 TCR beta chains were recorded as cytomegalovirus-associated.

The protocol was immunoSEQ multiplex PCR, while the TCRdb copy is restricted to in-frame clones and leaves out a portion. The sample has fewer than 70,000 clones, approximately 96% seen once. CDR1 is MGHRA and CDR2 is YSYEKL in the germline V gene. The V end lost 3 bases, the J end lost 5 bases, and 8 bases lay between the germline ends. This CDR3 comprises 13 residues. The receptor's source is a man in his late teens or twenties in good health and CMV-seronegative. Sample: PBMCs. The chain combines TRBV4-1 with TRBJ2-1; no firm D call. CDR3 nucleotide sequence: TGCGCCAGCAGCCACAGATCCGACAATGAGCAGTTCTTC. Translated, it gives CASSHRSDNEQFF.